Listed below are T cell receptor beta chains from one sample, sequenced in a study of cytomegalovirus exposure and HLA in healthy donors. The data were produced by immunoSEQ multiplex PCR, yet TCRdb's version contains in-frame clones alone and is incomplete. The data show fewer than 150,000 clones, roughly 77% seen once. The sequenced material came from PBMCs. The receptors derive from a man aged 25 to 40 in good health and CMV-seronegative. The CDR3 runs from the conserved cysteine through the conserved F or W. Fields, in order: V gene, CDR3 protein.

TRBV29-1	CSVRLAEAYNEQFF
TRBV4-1	CASSQAGGEQYF
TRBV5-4	CASSSPGMNTEAFF
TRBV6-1	CASSARGAGSYEQYF
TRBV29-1	CSVEFFDRGNTGELFF
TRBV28	CASAARWAFYGYTF
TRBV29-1	CSVEGGRAYEQYF
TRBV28	CASRRTRLAGLGREQYF
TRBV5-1	CASSLTGQGGDYGYTF
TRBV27	CASSFTGQGSPGANVLTF
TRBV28	CASRSFGEAFF
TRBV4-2	CASSQVGQGRIQPQHF
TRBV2	CASSELRTSVQETQYF
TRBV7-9	CASSLPGTGTDTQYF
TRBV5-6	CASSVDPGGQYF
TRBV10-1	CASSESWEYEQYF
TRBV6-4	CASSDSGGGLGNEQFF
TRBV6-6	CASRLFAHRDEQYF
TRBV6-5	CASTWDRDTEGYTF
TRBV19	CASSMSGLGAFF
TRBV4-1	CASSQDTQRDGYNEQFF
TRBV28	CASTAGGFGYEQYF
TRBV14	CASSQVYGDSPLHF
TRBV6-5	CASSSRQEQYF
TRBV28	CASSFEAREQFF
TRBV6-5	CASSLSGETQYF
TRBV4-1	CASSTELSSYEQYF
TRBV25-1	CASSETRLSPLHF
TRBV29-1	CSVEPGGFSGETQYF
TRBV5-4	CASSLGGGGPTDTQYF
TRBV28	CASSSSGGHNEQFF
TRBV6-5	CASSEGGVRYGYTF
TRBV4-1	CASSQGSQRGWATGELFF
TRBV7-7	CASSPRTSGGASNEQFF
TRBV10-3	CAISEDVAAGNQPQHF
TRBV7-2	CASSLGGRGNTEAFF
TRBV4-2	CASSQVSTPRAFSGNTIYF